Listed here is a single TCR beta chain. Its target antigen remains unknown. Base qualities are not at hand, and no much larger clone is one base apart. The immunoSEQ hsTCRB v3.0 assay was used at survey level resolution to sequence the TRB variable region. TRB sequencing targeted a depth of roughly 35,000-55,000 T-cell genomes per sample. Pooled TRB libraries were sequenced on an Illumina MiSeq with a v3 150-cycle kit. From the authors' description of their analysis: Repertoire analysis was performed in R inside a reproducible Nextflow workflow that covered QC, data transformation and analysis. Custom analyses were implemented in LymphoSeq2, an R package for AIRR-Seq data exploration. A few samples that produced fewer than 5000 total TRB sequences were removed, so 180 or so HIV repertoires were analyzed. Among the roughly 190 retained HIV repertoires, 55 to 60 were collected before ART initiation and roughly 130 after ART initiation. Each repertoire was downsampled to 5000 TRB nucleotide sequences, and summary statistics were averaged across 100 downsampling iterations. TRB sequences were retained for analysis only if CDR3 regions of at least seven amino acids were present. Diversity was measured with a Shannon entropy-derived clonality score and the Gini coefficient. Repertoire networks linked the top 5000 CDR3 amino acid sequences whenever two sequences differed by an edit distance of one. For TRB CDR3 amino acid sequences, antigen specificity groups and MHC restriction were predicted with GLIPH2. Known CMV, EBV, HIV or tissue antigen associations were flagged by matching CDR3 amino acid sequences against VDJdb and McPAS-TCR. Pre-ART, post-ART and control groups were compared with Wilcoxon signed-rank tests and Holm-Bonferroni correction. TCRdb holds this immuneACCESS table with in-frame rearrangements only. Some clones are missing; in checked studies, unresolved V genes explain under half, and the rest has no known cause. V, J and clone size are taken as reported in that table, and D and trimming were inferred from the DNA itself. The sample contains fewer than 30,000 clones, 80% to 90% of them found a single time. Together, the top ten hold approximately 10% of the sample.

Inclusion was restricted to participants for whom at least one PBMC sample before ART initiation and at least two post-ART samples were available. Treatment was received in the United States of America by all participants with HIV. Before DNA extraction, cryopreserved samples containing about 0.9-10 million PBMC were thawed and washed. At the time of the earliest PBMC sample for each participant with HIV, ages ranged from about 23 to 60 years. PBMC samples were contributed by each participant from 1-4 timepoints before ART initiation and 2-8 timepoints after ART initiation, with a median of 7 samples. For every participant, serial HIV viral load, CD4+ T-cell count, ART history and demographic data were obtained. Using a Qiagen kit on a QIAcube, genomic DNA was extracted from unsorted PBMC, with samples processed in batches of 12. This sample stems from a study of long-term antiretroviral therapy in people with HIV (dated by TCRdb to between 2021 and 2024). Concerning the study at large: Collection of the earliest samples took place about a decade ahead of the 2015 WHO recommendation for immediate ART, at a time when ART was typically delayed until CD4 counts fell. A retrospective serial study tested whether ART initiation and durable HIV suppression were associated with changes in peripheral blood TRB repertoire composition and diversity. A total of 150 to 200 cryopreserved PBMC samples came from approximately 30 adults with confirmed HIV infection and were collected serially over a mean of roughly 6 years (range 1-12). About 40% of the 30 participants with HIV were female. No cross-contamination during QIAcube processing was shown when test extractions of a monoclonal T-cell line were performed alongside about 33 polyclonal samples. Results the study describes overall, beyond this receptor: Owing to limited PBMC availability, only the TCR beta chain was sequenced, without alpha chain pairing. A significant increase in TRB diversity was found to be associated with ART initiation, although TRB diversity was observed to remain significantly below that of transplant donor controls even after long-term ART. Narrower CDR3 length ranges were observed in HIV repertoires than in controls, and an antigen-experienced repertoire with only a slight naive shift after ART was suggested by the network structure. No data were available on ART adherence, viral resistance or therapy changes, limiting inferences about post-ART repertoire changes. Samples dated from about 2003 to 2018, and the ART regimens used may be less effective than current ones. Because pre-ART samples had limited cell numbers, unsorted PBMC were profiled rather than sorted CD4+ and CD8+ T cells. Expanded TRB clones identified before ART initiation dominated the repertoire at all time points, although this dominance fluctuated and declined in many PLHIV after ART.

Sequences SGHAT (CDR1) and FQNNGV (CDR2) are obtained from the germline V gene. V is cut by 0 bases and J by 5 bases, and the space between the germline ends is 7 bases. Taken from cysteine to phenylalanine, the CDR3 has 13 residues. Only the CDR3 region is kept as DNA, spanning 39 bases read in frame from base 1. The material was unsorted PBMCs, obtained 3 years after starting antiretroviral therapy. Rearrangement joined TRBV11-2 to TRBJ2-5, with no reliable assignment of the D segment. This clonotype originated in a man aged 35-49 years with HIV. The DNA sequence is given as TGTGCCAGCAGCTTAGAACGGTCGGAGACCCAGTACTTC. Its translation reads: CASSLERSETQYF.